This T cell receptor (beta chain) was recovered during a study of blood T cells in healthy people across ages. This CDR3 region has 13 residues. Germline V lookup: CDR1 WNHNN, CDR2 SYGVQD (reference sequence). General study results and limits: Correlation between TCR beta diversity and naive T cell percentage was strong. Estimated diversity across one million T cells was deemed an underestimate.

This clonotype appeared a single time. Its antigen is not identified. Relative to the germline gene, one junction end is altered; a read error may explain this. Combining a sample-barcoded 5' primer with a J-beta primer mix, a second PCR ran for roughly 7 to 11 cycles. Every cDNA was tagged by a template-switch adaptor with 12 random nucleotides. Every individual sample yielded 2.5 million or more paired-end reads (each containing CDR3). TCRdb reprocessed the 5' RACE reads via MiXCR and lists one record per CDR3 protein. The data hold about 1 million distinct CDR3 sequences, with 40% to 50% observed a single time.

Sequencing input: blood. The chain joins TRBV10-1 to TRBJ1-2; D gene uncertain. The receptor was derived from a woman aged 55-69 years in good health. The CDR3 DNA sequence: TGCGCCAGCAGTGAGTCCCCCAAGGGTGGCTGCACCTTC. This sequence encodes CASSESPKGGCTF.